This T cell receptor (beta chain) was sequenced during a study of blood T cell repertoires in COVID-19. Turning to the study itself: T cells, B-cell-depleted T cells, or PBMCs provided the cDNA or gDNA that served as material.

Participants, roughly 18 to 100 years old, spanned around 25 US areas. Cohorts were based on clinical histories the participants reported. This CDR3 has 15 residues. This table comes from immunoSEQ multiplex PCR, and its TCRdb copy is limited to in-frame clones, with some not included. There are about 310,000 clones in the sample; 89% occur only once, and 8% to 10% lies in the top ten. The chain carries TRBV21-1 and TRBJ2-7; the table's D call of TRBD2 was not tested on the DNA. TRBV21-1 is described as a pseudogene. The sample comprised PBMCs or T cells enriched from blood (not recorded which). The clonotype comes from a middle-aged woman who had recovered from COVID-19. The CDR3 sequence is CASSKATAGVYEQYF. The CDR3 DNA is TGTGCCAGCAGCAAAGCTACAGCGGGGGTCTACGAGCAGTACTTC.